This entry lists 24 T cell receptor beta chains sequenced from one sample in a study of OX40 agonist ivuxolimab in advanced cancers. Repertoires were generated with immunoSEQ multiplex PCR, while TCRdb's copy carries only in-frame clones and drops some. Of roughly 40,000 clones listed, 70% to 85% are singletons. The source material was CD4+ or CD8+ T cells sorted from blood, sampled in a trial of the OX40 agonist ivuxolimab. The receptors here all came from an adult with an advanced solid tumor such as melanoma, head and neck, liver or kidney cancer.

This chain connects TRBV4-3 to TRBJ1-2; D might be TRBD1 (6 bases). Trimming removed 1 base from V and 0 bases from J, with 21 bases in between. Germline V gene sequence: CDR1 LGHNA, CDR2 YSLEER. The CDR3 is made up of 19 amino acids. CDR3 protein: CASSQGTYIDRPANYGYTF. Written as DNA, the CDR3 is TGCGCCAGCAGCCAAGGTACGTATATCGACAGGCCAGCTAACTATGGCTACACCTTC.

The chain uses TRBV5-6 and TRBJ1-4; TRBD1 matches at 9 bases. The CDR3 is made up of 15 amino acids. CDR1 and CDR2 (germline): SGHDT, YYEEEE. V shed 3 bases, J shed 5 bases, and the junction held 5 bases outside the gene matches. CDR3 nucleotide sequence: TGTGCCAGCAGCTGGGGGGACAGGGAAAATGAAAAACTGTTTTTT. Residues: CASSWGDRENEKLFF.

A note on this clone: The junction differs from germline at one of its ends, possibly a read error. CDR3 nucleotide sequence: TGTGCCATCAGTGCCGGGACAGGTCAGTGGGAGACCCAGTACTTC. It codes for CAISAGTGQWETQYF. The rearrangement joins TRBV6-6 to TRBJ2-5, with 8 bases lining up with TRBD1. The CDR3 spans 15 residues. Germline V gene sequence: CDR1 MNHNY, CDR2 SVGAGI (reference sequence).

The chain uses TRBV28 and TRBJ2-2; possible D gene TRBD2, 5 bases. The CDR3 sequence is 14 residues long. Germline V lookup: CDR1 MDHEN, CDR2 SYDVKM. V shed 10 bases and J shed 0 bases, with 12 bases lying between them. CDR3 sequence: CATMKDSNTGELFF. CDR3 nucleotide sequence: TGTGCCACCATGAAGGACTCGAACACCGGGGAGCTGTTTTTT.

This rearrangement joins TRBV19 to TRBJ1-4, with unresolved D. The CDR3 sequence is 15 residues long. Per the germline V gene, CDR1 is LNHDA and CDR2 is SQIVND (reference sequence). V was shortened by 3 bases and J by 4 bases, with 12 bases between the two germline ends. As DNA, the CDR3 is TGTGCCAGTAGTATGGCTTTCCGGAATAATGAAAAACTGTTTTTT. It is translated as CASSMAFRNNEKLFF.

V and J are TRBV4-1 and TRBJ2-5, with D tentatively TRBD1 (5 bases). The CDR3 contains 15 residues. V was clipped by 0 bases and J by 5 bases, with 13 bases between them. Germline V gene sequence: CDR1 MGHRA, CDR2 YSYEKL. CDR3 nucleotide sequence: TGCGCCAGCAGCCAAGAAGGCAGGGTGGGGGAGACCCAGTACTTC. Translating it yields CASSQEGRVGETQYF.

Only one count was recorded for this clone. Germline and junction disagree at one end, which may indicate a read error. This chain joins TRBV5-4 and TRBJ1-2; D gene uncertain. The germline CDR1 and CDR2 sequences are SGHNT and YYREEE (reference sequence). The CDR3 has 15 amino acids. In DNA form, the CDR3 reads TGTGCCAGCAGCCAGACCGGACTGATGAACTTTGGCTACACCTTC. This gives the protein CASSQTGLMNFGYTF.

As to this clone: A junction boundary mismatches the germline segment, possibly from a read error. The chain joins TRBV5-1 to TRBJ1-1; D call uncertain. Germline lookup yields CDR1 SGHRS and CDR2 YFSETQ. The CDR3 covers 15 residues. The CDR3 DNA reads TGCGCCAGCAGCTTGGAAGCGGAAGTGAATACTGAAGCTTTCTTT. Amino acid sequence: CASSLEAEVNTEAFF.

CDR3 sequence: CASSQGADYGYTF. The CDR3 coding sequence is TGTGCCAGCAGCCAGGGGGCGGACTATGGCTACACCTTC. The chain links TRBV7-3 to TRBJ1-2; 8 bases match TRBD1. Germline V CDR1 and CDR2: SGHTA, FQGTGA. The CDR3 contains 13 residues. The junction had 2 bases not matched to a gene; V was cut back by 5 bases and J by 3 bases. The full variable domain, with the rest looked up from reference TRBV7-3 and TRBJ1-2, is GAGVSQTPSNKVTEKGKYVELRCDPISGHTALYWYRQSLGQGPEFLIYFQGTGAADDSGLPNDRFFAVRPEGSVSTLKIQRTERGDSAVYLCASSQGADYGYTFGSGTRLTVV.

The chain has TRBV7-9 and TRBJ2-3, with D uncertain. Germline V lookup: CDR1 SEHNR, CDR2 FQNEAQ (reference sequence). The V end was cut by 2 bases, the J end by 1 base, with 16 bases between. The CDR3 runs to 17 residues. DNA for the CDR3: TGTGCCAGCAGCTTATTGAACTCTGTAGTTGGCACAGATACGCAGTATTTT. Its translation: CASSLLNSVVGTDTQYF.

V usage is TRBV5-4 and J usage is TRBJ2-6; D gene uncertain. The germline gives CDR1 SGHNT, CDR2 YYREEE (reference sequence). CDR3 length equals 15 residues. V gave up 0 bases and J gave up 0 bases, with 4 bases separating them. This CDR3 is CASSLASSGANVLTF. The CDR3 nucleotides are TGTGCCAGCAGCTTGGCTAGCTCTGGGGCCAACGTCCTGACTTTC.

This chain joins TRBV7-9 and TRBJ2-7, with D maybe TRBD2 (6 bases). CDR1 and CDR2 (germline): SEHNR, FQNEAQ (reference sequence). The CDR3 has 15 amino acids. The ends were cut back, 5 bases at V and 2 bases at J, with 16 bases in the middle. The CDR3 sequence: CASSPREAVPYEQYF. As DNA, the CDR3 is TGTGCCAGCAGCCCGAGGGAGGCAGTCCCCTACGAGCAGTACTTC.

The V and J genes are TRBV4-3 and TRBJ1-2; D is uncertain. The V gene's germline CDR1 is LGHNA and CDR2 YSLEER. The V end lost 1 base, the J end lost 1 base, and 7 bases lay between the germline ends. The CDR3 sequence is 14 residues long. The CDR3, as DNA: TGCGCCAGCAGCCAAGGAACGCTTAACTATGGCTACACCTTC. Amino acid sequence: CASSQGTLNYGYTF.

The chain carries TRBV6-1 and TRBJ2-7; possible D gene TRBD1, 6 bases. Trimming shortened V by 7 bases and J by 0 bases, and 16 bases separated the two germline ends. Germline V gives CDR1 MNHNS, CDR2 SASEGT. The CDR3 consists of 15 residues. CDR3 nucleotides: TGTGCCAGCACAGGACAGCGGCCTTCCTCCTACGAGCAGTACTTC. This encodes CASTGQRPSSYEQYF.

The chain combines TRBV5-1 with TRBJ1-1; D unresolved. Trimming left V 6 bases short and J 1 base short, with 7 bases between. The CDR3 spans 12 residues. The germline CDR1 and CDR2 sequences are SGHRS and YFSETQ. CDR3 region: CASKDTNTEAFF. The DNA of the CDR3 is TGCGCCAGCAAAGACACGAACACTGAAGCTTTCTTT.

The chain has TRBV5-5 and TRBJ2-3; maybe TRBD1 (6 bases). V was clipped by 2 bases and J by 5 bases, with 15 bases between them. The CDR3 sequence is 15 residues long. CDR1 SGHKS and CDR2 YYEKEE come from the germline V gene (reference sequence). In DNA, the CDR3 is TGTGCCAGCAGCTTAGGGGGATCAGTTGTAGATACGCAGTATTTT. Translated, it gives CASSLGGSVVDTQYF. Together with reference TRBV5-5 and TRBJ2-3, the CDR3 gives the full variable domain: DAGVTQSPTHLIKTRGQQVTLRCSPISGHKSVSWYQQVLGQGPQFIFQYYEKEERGRGNFPDRFSARQFPNYSSELNVNALLLGDSALYLCASSLGGSVVDTQYFGPGTRLTVL.

V and J are TRBV27 and TRBJ2-1; D is undetermined. This CDR3 has 17 residues. Germline V lookup: CDR1 MNHEY, CDR2 SMNVEV (reference sequence). The germline V and J ends were trimmed by 5 bases and 7 bases, with 24 bases remaining between them. This CDR3 reads CASSLGPARSVGNEQFF. CDR3 nucleotide sequence: TGTGCCAGCAGTCTAGGCCCCGCCAGGAGTGTCGGTAATGAGCAGTTCTTC.

The J gene is TRBJ2-6, the V gene TRBV5-1; tentatively, D is TRBD1 (5 bases). The CDR3 has 16 residues. Trimming removed 2 bases from V and 4 bases from J, with 13 bases in between. Germline CDR1 and CDR2: SGHRS and YFSETQ. CDR3 coding DNA: TGCGCCAGCAGCTTTACGGCGACAGCCGGGGCCAACGTCCTGACTTTC. It yields the protein CASSFTATAGANVLTF.

This rearrangement joins TRBV6-5 to TRBJ1-2, with TRBD1 matching 7 bases. Germline CDR1 and CDR2: MNHEY and SVGAGI. The CDR3 runs 15 residues. V was clipped by 6 bases and J by 8 bases; unmatched bases: 15. The CDR3 protein is CASRGYRDSLRGYTF. As DNA, the CDR3 is TGTGCCAGCAGAGGGTACAGGGACAGTCTTCGAGGCTACACCTTC.

The chain links TRBV27 to TRBJ2-3, with D hard to call. The germline V gene encodes CDR1 MNHEY and CDR2 SMNVEV (reference sequence). The CDR3 loop spans 13 amino acids. V was clipped by 3 bases and J by 4 bases, with 8 bases between them. The CDR3 coding sequence is TGTGCCAGCAGTTTCAGGACCTCAGATACGCAGTATTTT. Protein product: CASSFRTSDTQYF.

V is TRBV7-2 and J is TRBJ2-3; 9 nucleotides line up with TRBD2. V lost 2 bases to trimming and J lost 0 bases; unmatched junction nucleotides: 9. From germline, CDR1 is SGHTA and CDR2 FQGNSA. The CDR3 spans 18 residues. The DNA of the CDR3 is TGTGCCAGCAGCTTAAAAGTCGCGGGAGGGCTTAGCACAGATACGCAGTATTTT. This sequence encodes CASSLKVAGGLSTDTQYF.

The V gene is TRBV2, the J gene TRBJ2-1; 11 bases match TRBD2. V was clipped by 6 bases and J by 5 bases; unmatched bases: 6. The CDR3 runs 15 residues. CDR1 and CDR2 (germline): SNHLY, FYNNEI. CDR3 residues: CASRETSGANNEQFF. CDR3 nucleotides: TGTGCCAGCAGGGAGACTAGCGGGGCCAACAATGAGCAGTTCTTC. The full variable domain, in which reference TRBV2 and TRBJ2-1 provide the parts outside the CDR3, is EPEVTQTPSHQVTQMGQEVILRCVPISNHLYFYWYRQILGQKVEFLVSFYNNEISEKSEIFDDQFSVERPDGSNFTLKIRSTKLEDSAMYFCASRETSGANNEQFFGPGTRLTVL.

V usage is TRBV7-3 and J usage is TRBJ1-1, with 8 bases lining up with TRBD1. V was pared by 0 bases and J by 0 bases, with 3 bases of the junction left unmatched. The CDR3 runs 16 residues. Germline-derived CDR1 and CDR2 are SGHTA and FQGTGA. The chain's CDR3 is CASSLTWTGMNTEAFF. Here the CDR3 DNA reads TGTGCCAGCAGCTTAACATGGACAGGGATGAACACTGAAGCTTTCTTT. Complete variable domain (other parts from reference TRBV7-3 and TRBJ1-1): GAGVSQTPSNKVTEKGKYVELRCDPISGHTALYWYRQSLGQGPEFLIYFQGTGAADDSGLPNDRFFAVRPEGSVSTLKIQRTERGDSAVYLCASSLTWTGMNTEAFFGQGTRLTVV.

This rearrangement joins TRBV14 to TRBJ1-4; TRBD1 aligns across 8 bases. This CDR3 has 20 residues. Trimming took 5 bases from V and 0 from J; bases not matched to a gene: 17. Germline CDR1 reads SGHDN; CDR2 reads FVKESK. This CDR3 reads CASSSGTGLYWRPTNEKLFF. In nucleotides, the CDR3 is TGTGCCAGCAGCTCCGGGACAGGACTCTATTGGCGACCAACTAATGAAAAACTGTTTTTT.